This T cell receptor (beta chain) was recovered during a study of blood T cell repertoires in COVID-19. Only in-frame clones appear in the TCRdb table, and some are missing; sequencing was by immunoSEQ multiplex PCR. The table shows 150,000 to 200,000 clones, with roughly 88% occurring only once. Trimming removed 1 base at V and 7 bases at J, with 10 bases between. Germline V gene data show CDR1 as SGHTA and CDR2 as FQGNSA. The CDR3 covers 13 residues. The chain has TRBV7-2 and TRBJ1-1, with D tentatively TRBD1 (5 bases). The clonotype was recovered from a man older than 75 with COVID-19, enrolled during active disease. Sequences were obtained from peripheral blood. The CDR3 is CASSLEGEGEAFF. CDR3 DNA: TGTGCCAGCAGCTTAGAAGGGGAGGGTGAAGCTTTCTTT.